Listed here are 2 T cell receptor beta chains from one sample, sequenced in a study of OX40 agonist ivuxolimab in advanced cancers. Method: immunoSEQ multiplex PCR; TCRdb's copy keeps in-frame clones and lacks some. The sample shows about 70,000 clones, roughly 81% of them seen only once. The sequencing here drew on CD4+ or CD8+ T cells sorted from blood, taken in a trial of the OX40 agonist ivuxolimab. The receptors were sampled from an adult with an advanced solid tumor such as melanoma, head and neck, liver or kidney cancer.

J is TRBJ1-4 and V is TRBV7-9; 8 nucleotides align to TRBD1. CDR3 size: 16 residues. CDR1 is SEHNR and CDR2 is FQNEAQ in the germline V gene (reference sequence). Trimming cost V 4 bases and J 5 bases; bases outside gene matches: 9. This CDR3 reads CASSSTGVVENEKLFF. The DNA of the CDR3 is TGTGCCAGCAGCTCGACAGGGGTGGTCGAGAATGAAAAACTGTTTTTT. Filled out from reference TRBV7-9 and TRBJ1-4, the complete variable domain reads DTGVSQNPRHKITKRGQNVTFRCDPISEHNRLYWYRQTLGQGPEFLTYFQNEAQLEKSRLLSDRFSAERPKGSFSTLEIQRTEQGDSAMYLCASSSTGVVENEKLFFGSGTQLSVL.

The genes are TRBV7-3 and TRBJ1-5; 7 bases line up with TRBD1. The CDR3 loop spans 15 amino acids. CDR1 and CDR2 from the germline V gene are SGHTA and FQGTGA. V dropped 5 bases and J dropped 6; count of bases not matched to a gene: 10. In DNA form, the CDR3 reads TGTGCCAGCAGCCTAAGACAGGGTCCAAGTCAGCCCCAGCATTTT. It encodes CASSLRQGPSQPQHF.